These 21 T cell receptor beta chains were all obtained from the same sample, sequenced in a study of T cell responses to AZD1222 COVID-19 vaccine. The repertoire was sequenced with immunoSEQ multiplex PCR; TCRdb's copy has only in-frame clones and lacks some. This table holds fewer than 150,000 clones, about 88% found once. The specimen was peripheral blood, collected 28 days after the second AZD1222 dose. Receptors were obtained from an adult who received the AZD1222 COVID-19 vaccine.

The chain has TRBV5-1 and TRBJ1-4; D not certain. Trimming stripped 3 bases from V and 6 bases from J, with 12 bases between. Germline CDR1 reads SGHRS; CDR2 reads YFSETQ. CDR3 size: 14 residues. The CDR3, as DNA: TGCGCCAGCAGCTGGGATAAACGGCATGAAAAACTGTTTTTT. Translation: CASSWDKRHEKLFF.

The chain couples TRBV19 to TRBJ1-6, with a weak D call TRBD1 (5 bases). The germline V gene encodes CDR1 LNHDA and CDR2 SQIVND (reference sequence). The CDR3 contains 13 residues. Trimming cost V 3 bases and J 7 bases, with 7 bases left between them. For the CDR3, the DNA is TGTGCCAGTAGTATGGCAGGGAATTCACCCCTCCACTTT. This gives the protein CASSMAGNSPLHF.

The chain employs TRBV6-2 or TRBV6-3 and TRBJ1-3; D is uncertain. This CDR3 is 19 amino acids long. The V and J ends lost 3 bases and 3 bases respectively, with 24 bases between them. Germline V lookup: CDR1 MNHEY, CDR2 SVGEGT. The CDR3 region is CASSYIRAVTSFYGNTIYF. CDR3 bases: TGTGCCAGCAGTTATATCCGGGCTGTCACGAGCTTTTATGGAAACACCATATATTTT.

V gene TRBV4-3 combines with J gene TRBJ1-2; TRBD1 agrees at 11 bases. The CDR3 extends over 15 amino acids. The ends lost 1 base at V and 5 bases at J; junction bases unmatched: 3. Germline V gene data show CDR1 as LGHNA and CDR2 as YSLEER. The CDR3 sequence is CASSQGTGGFYGYTF. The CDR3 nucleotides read TGCGCCAGCAGCCAAGGGACAGGGGGCTTTTATGGCTACACCTTC.

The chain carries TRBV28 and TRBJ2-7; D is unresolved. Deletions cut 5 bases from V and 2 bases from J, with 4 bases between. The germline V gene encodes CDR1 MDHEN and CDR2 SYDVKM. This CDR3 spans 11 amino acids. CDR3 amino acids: CASSITYEQYF. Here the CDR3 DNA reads TGTGCCAGCAGTATCACCTACGAGCAGTACTTC.

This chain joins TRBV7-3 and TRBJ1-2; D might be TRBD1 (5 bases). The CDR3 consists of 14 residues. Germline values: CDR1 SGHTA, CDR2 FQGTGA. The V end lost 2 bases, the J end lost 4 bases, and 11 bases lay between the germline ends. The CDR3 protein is CASSLSTDSYGYTF. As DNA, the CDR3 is TGTGCCAGCAGCTTATCGACAGATTCCTATGGCTACACCTTC.

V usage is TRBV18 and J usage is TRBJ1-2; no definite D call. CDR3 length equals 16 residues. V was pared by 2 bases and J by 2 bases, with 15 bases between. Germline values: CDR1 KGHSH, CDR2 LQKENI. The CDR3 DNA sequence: TGTGCCAGCTCACCAAGGAGGGCAGATGAGAACTATGGCTACACCTTC. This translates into CASSPRRADENYGYTF.

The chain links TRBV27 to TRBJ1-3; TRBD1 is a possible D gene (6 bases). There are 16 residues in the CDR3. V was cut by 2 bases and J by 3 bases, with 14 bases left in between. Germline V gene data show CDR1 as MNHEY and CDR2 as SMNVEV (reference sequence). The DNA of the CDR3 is TGTGCCAGCAGTTTAGGGTTCCCAGGGGTTGGAAACACCATATATTTT. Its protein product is CASSLGFPGVGNTIYF.

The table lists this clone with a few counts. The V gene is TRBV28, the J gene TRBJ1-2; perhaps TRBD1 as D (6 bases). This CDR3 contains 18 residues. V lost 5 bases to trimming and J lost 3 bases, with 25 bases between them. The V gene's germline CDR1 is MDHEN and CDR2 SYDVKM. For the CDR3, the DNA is TGTGCCAGCAGTCTCTCCCGGGGGGCGGCCCTCCGGGACTATGGCTACACCTTC. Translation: CASSLSRGAALRDYGYTF.

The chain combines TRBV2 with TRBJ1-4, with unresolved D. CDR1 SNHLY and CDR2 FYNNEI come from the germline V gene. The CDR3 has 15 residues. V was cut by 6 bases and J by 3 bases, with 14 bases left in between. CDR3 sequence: CASREPWGANEKLFF. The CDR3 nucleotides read TGTGCCAGCAGGGAGCCTTGGGGAGCTAATGAAAAACTGTTTTTT. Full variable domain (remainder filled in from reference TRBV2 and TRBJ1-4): EPEVTQTPSHQVTQMGQEVILRCVPISNHLYFYWYRQILGQKVEFLVSFYNNEISEKSEIFDDQFSVERPDGSNFTLKIRSTKLEDSAMYFCASREPWGANEKLFFGSGTQLSVL.

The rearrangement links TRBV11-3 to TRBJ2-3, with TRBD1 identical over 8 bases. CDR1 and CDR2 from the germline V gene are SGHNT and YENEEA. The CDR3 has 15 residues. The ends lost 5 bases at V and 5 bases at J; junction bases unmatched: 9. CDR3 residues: CASSIQGAQGDTQYF. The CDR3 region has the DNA TGTGCCAGCAGCATCCAGGGGGCGCAGGGAGATACGCAGTATTTT.

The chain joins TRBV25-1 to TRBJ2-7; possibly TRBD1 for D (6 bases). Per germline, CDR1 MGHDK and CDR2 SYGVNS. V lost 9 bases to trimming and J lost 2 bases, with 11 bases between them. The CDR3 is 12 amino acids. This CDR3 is CASQDRAYEQYF. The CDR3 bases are TGTGCCAGTCAGGACAGAGCCTACGAGCAGTACTTC.

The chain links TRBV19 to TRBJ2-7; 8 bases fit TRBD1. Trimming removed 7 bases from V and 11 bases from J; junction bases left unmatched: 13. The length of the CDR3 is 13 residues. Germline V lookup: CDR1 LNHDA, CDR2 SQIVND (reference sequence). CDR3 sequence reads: CASTPTRQGRKYF. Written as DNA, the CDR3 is TGTGCCAGTACCCCAACCCGACAGGGGAGGAAGTACTTC.

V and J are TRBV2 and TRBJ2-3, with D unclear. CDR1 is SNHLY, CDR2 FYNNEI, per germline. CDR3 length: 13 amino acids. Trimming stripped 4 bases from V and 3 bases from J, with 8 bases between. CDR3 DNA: TGTGCCAGCAGTGGCTCGTGGACAGATACGCAGTATTTT. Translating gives CASSGSWTDTQYF. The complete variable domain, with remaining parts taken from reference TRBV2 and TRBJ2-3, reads EPEVTQTPSHQVTQMGQEVILRCVPISNHLYFYWYRQILGQKVEFLVSFYNNEISEKSEIFDDQFSVERPDGSNFTLKIRSTKLEDSAMYFCASSGSWTDTQYFGPGTRLTVL.

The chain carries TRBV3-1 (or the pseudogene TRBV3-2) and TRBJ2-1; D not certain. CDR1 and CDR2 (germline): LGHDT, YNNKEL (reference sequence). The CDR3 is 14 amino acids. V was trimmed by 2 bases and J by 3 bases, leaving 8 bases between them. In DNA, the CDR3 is TGTGCCAGCAGCCAACCGCCAGACTACAATGAGCAGTTCTTC. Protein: CASSQPPDYNEQFF.

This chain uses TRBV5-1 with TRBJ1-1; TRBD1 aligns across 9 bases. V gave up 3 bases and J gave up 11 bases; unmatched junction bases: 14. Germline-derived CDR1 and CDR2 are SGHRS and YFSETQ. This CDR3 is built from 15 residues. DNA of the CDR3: TGCGCCAGCAGCTCGACAGGGGGTAGGGTGGATTGGGCTTTCTTT. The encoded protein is CASSSTGGRVDWAFF.

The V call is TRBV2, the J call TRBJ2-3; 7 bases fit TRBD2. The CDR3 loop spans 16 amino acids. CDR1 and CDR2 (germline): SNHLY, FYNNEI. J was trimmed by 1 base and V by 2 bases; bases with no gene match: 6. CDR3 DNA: TGTGCCAGCAGTGAAAGGGCTAGCGGACGCACAGATACGCAGTATTTT. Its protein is CASSERASGRTDTQYF.

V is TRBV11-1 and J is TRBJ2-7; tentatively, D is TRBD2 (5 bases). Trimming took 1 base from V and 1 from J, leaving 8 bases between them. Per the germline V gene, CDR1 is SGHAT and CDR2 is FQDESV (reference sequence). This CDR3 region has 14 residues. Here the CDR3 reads CASSLGTGSYEQYF. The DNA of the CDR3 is TGTGCCAGCAGCTTAGGGACTGGTTCCTACGAGCAGTACTTC.

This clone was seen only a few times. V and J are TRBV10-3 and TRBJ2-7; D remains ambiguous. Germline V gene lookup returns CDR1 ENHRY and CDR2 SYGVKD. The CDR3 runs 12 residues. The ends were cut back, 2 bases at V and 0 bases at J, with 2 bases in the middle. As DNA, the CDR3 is TGTGCCATCAGTGAGGTCTCCTACGAGCAGTACTTC. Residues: CAISEVSYEQYF.

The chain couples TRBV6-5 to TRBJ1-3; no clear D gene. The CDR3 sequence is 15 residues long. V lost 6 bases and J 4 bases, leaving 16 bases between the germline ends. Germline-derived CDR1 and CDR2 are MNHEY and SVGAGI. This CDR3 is CASSSHWGPGNTIYF. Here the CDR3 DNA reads TGTGCCAGCAGCTCCCATTGGGGTCCAGGAAACACCATATATTTT.

In nucleotides, the CDR3 is TGTGCCAGCAGTCGGGCTAGCGGGGACAGATACGAGCAGTACTTC. Amino acid sequence: CASSRASGDRYEQYF. The chain carries TRBV7-9 and TRBJ2-7, with TRBD2 matching 9 bases. The V gene's germline CDR1 is SEHNR and CDR2 FQNEAQ (reference sequence). The trim removed 6 bases at V and 4 bases at J, leaving 10 bases unmatched. This CDR3 comprises 15 residues.